The 23 T cell receptor beta chains in this list originate from one sample, sequenced in a study of blood T cell repertoires in COVID-19. The data were produced by immunoSEQ multiplex PCR, yet TCRdb's version contains in-frame clones alone and is incomplete. In the table there are roughly 250,000 clones, 82% of which are singletons. Sequencing used peripheral blood. The receptors shown here come from a woman aged 60-70 years with active or convalescent COVID-19.

The rearrangement links TRBV19 to TRBJ1-2; tentative D call: TRBD1 (6 bases). The CDR3 loop spans 14 amino acids. Germline-derived CDR1 and CDR2 are LNHDA and SQIVND (reference sequence). The V end was cut by 7 bases, the J end by 1 base, with 13 bases between. CDR3 region: CASTPTGFNYGYTF. CDR3 coding DNA: TGTGCCAGTACCCCGACAGGATTTAACTATGGCTACACCTTC.

The chain carries TRBV7-9 and TRBJ1-1; 7 positions match TRBD1. The germline V gene encodes CDR1 SEHNR and CDR2 FQNEAQ (reference sequence). The CDR3 runs 14 residues. V trimming: 3 bases; J trimming: 4 bases; junction bases outside the gene matches: 5. The CDR3 coding sequence is TGTGCCAGCAGCTTCCAGGGGGTAGGCACTGAAGCTTTCTTT. As protein: CASSFQGVGTEAFF.

This sequence joins TRBV5-3 and TRBJ1-1; perhaps TRBD1 as D (5 bases). TRBV5-3 is an ORF for which the function is uncertain. V dropped 1 base and J dropped 8 bases, with 12 bases sitting between them. The CDR3 has 13 amino acids. The CDR3 protein is CARSLLTVSEAFF. The CDR3 DNA follows: TGTGCCAGAAGCTTGTTGACAGTATCCGAAGCTTTCTTT.

The chain links TRBV5-6 to TRBJ1-5; a weak D match, TRBD1 (5 bases). Trimming removed 2 bases at V and 0 bases at J, with 9 bases between. The CDR3 extends over 15 amino acids. CDR1 and CDR2 (germline): SGHDT, YYEEEE. The CDR3 is CASSLGVYSNQPQHF. As DNA, the CDR3 is TGTGCCAGCAGCTTAGGGGTCTATAGCAATCAGCCCCAGCATTTT.

The chain carries TRBV6-5 and TRBJ2-7; 9 bases are a match to TRBD1. CDR1 and CDR2 from the germline V gene are MNHEY and SVGAGI. With V trimmed by 6 bases and J by 5 bases, 5 bases remained unmatched. The CDR3 sequence is 13 residues long. CDR3 amino acids: CASRTTGGHEQYF. In nucleotides, the CDR3 is TGTGCCAGCAGGACCACAGGGGGCCACGAGCAGTACTTC.

The gene calls are TRBV18 and TRBJ1-3; no clear D. CDR3 length equals 14 residues. The V gene's germline CDR1 is KGHSH and CDR2 LQKENI. V dropped 3 bases and J dropped 3 bases, with 9 bases sitting between them. CDR3: CASSPQYGGNTIYF. The CDR3, as DNA: TGTGCCAGCTCACCCCAGTATGGTGGAAACACCATATATTTT.

This clone was counted once. A junction boundary mismatches the germline segment, possibly from a read error. The V and J genes are TRBV2 and TRBJ1-6, with 7 bases aligning to TRBD1. The CDR3 spans 13 residues. Germline V gives CDR1 SNHLY, CDR2 FYNNEI. DNA of the CDR3: TGTGCCAGCAGAGAAGACAGGGTTTCACCCCTCCACTTT. Encoded protein: CASREDRVSPLHF.

The table lists this clone with a few counts. This chain joins TRBV29-1 and TRBJ2-2; 7 bases align to TRBD1. The CDR3 sequence is 14 residues long. CDR1 is SQVTM, CDR2 ANQGSEA, per germline. J lost 4 bases, V lost 5 bases, and 7 bases had no gene match. CDR3: CSVSGTAATGELFF. Here the CDR3 DNA reads TGCAGCGTTTCTGGGACAGCTGCCACCGGGGAGCTGTTTTTT.

This clone was picked up a small number of times. The V and J genes are TRBV19 and TRBJ1-2; no clear D gene. V was cut by 4 bases and J by 7 bases, with 13 bases left in between. CDR1 is LNHDA, CDR2 SQIVND, per germline (reference sequence). This CDR3 has 13 amino acids. For the CDR3, the DNA is TGTGCCAGTAGTACCCCCCTAACGGGTGGCTACACCTTC. Protein sequence: CASSTPLTGGYTF.

The chain recombines TRBV6-5 with TRBJ1-1; possible D gene TRBD1, 6 bases. With 6 bases removed from V and 4 bases from J, the gap between germline ends came to 15 bases. CDR1 MNHEY and CDR2 SVGAGI come from the germline V gene. The CDR3 runs 14 residues. The CDR3 coding sequence is TGTGCCAGCAGGAATGGGGGGGGCGGCACTGAAGCTTTCTTT. Encoded protein: CASRNGGGGTEAFF.

This clone was recorded a few times. The rearrangement joins TRBV10-3 to TRBJ1-2; 11 nucleotides agree with TRBD1. The V gene's germline CDR1 is ENHRY and CDR2 SYGVKD. J was trimmed by 0 bases and V by 6 bases; bases with no gene match: 6. This CDR3 has 16 residues. This CDR3 reads CAIRDGQGAANYGYTF. The CDR3 coding sequence is TGTGCCATCAGGGACGGACAGGGGGCTGCTAACTATGGCTACACCTTC.

This chain links TRBV15 with TRBJ1-5, with D unclear. Per germline, CDR1 LNHNV and CDR2 YYDKDF (reference sequence). CDR3 length: 14 amino acids. V shed 1 base and J shed 1 base, with 5 bases lying between them. CDR3 bases: TGTGCCACCAGCAGAGCCCGGAGCAATCAGCCCCAGCATTTT. It yields the protein CATSRARSNQPQHF.

The chain carries TRBV7-8 and TRBJ2-5; D may be TRBD1 (5 bases). The CDR3 covers 14 residues. Germline CDR1 reads SGHVS; CDR2 reads FQNEAQ. Trimming stripped 2 bases from V and 3 bases from J, with 10 bases between. The CDR3 DNA follows: TGTGCCAGCAGCTTAATGGAGACAGAAGAGACCCAGTACTTC. Encoded protein: CASSLMETEETQYF.

The rearrangement uses TRBV6-6 and TRBJ2-2; a possible D gene is TRBD2 (5 bases). Germline CDR1 and CDR2: MNHNY and SVGAGI (reference sequence). The germline V and J ends were trimmed by 2 bases and 2 bases, with 6 bases remaining between them. The CDR3 is 14 residues long. CDR3 in DNA: TGTGCCAGCAGTTACCTAGCAAACACCGGGGAGCTGTTTTTT. It encodes CASSYLANTGELFF.

V gene TRBV5-1 combines with J gene TRBJ1-5; TRBD1 aligns across 7 bases. This CDR3 region has 14 residues. The germline CDR1 and CDR2 sequences are SGHRS and YFSETQ. V shed 4 bases, J shed 4 bases, and the junction held 5 bases outside the gene matches. CDR3 nucleotide sequence: TGCGCCAGCAGCCCGGGACAGCAAAATCAGCCCCAGCATTTT. This sequence encodes CASSPGQQNQPQHF.

The chain uses TRBV12-2 and TRBJ1-3; the table's D gene call, TRBD1, was not cross checked with the DNA. TRBV12-2 is a known pseudogene. This CDR3 spans 17 amino acids. CDR3 sequence: CASRLEGHRSSGNTIYF. The DNA of the CDR3 is TGTGCAAGTCGCTTAGAAGGCCACAGGTCCTCTGGAAACACCATATATTTT.

The J gene is TRBJ2-2, the V gene TRBV6-4, with 8 bases aligning to TRBD1. The CDR3 covers 15 residues. Germline-derived CDR1 and CDR2 are MRHNA and SNTAGT. V was clipped by 7 bases and J by 3 bases; unmatched bases: 7. The DNA of the CDR3 is TGTGCCAGCAAATTACAGACAGGGGACACCGGGGAGCTGTTTTTT. This gives the protein CASKLQTGDTGELFF.

This rearrangement joins TRBV27 to TRBJ1-1, with TRBD1 matching 8 bases. The CDR3 length is 14 residues. Trimming cost V 8 bases and J 0 bases; bases outside gene matches: 5. CDR1 is MNHEY and CDR2 is SMNVEV in the germline V gene (reference sequence). The CDR3 bases are TGTGCCAGCGGACAGGGCCAAATGAACACTGAAGCTTTCTTT. Translated: CASGQGQMNTEAFF.

This clone was seen many times. This chain joins TRBV11-2 and TRBJ2-1, with D possibly TRBD2 on 6 matching bases. Germline loops: CDR1 SGHAT, CDR2 FQNNGV. The length of the CDR3 is 13 residues. The V gene lost 5 bases and the J gene lost 9 bases, with 14 bases spanning the gap. The CDR3 region is CASSQRLVGEQFF. Here the CDR3 DNA reads TGTGCCAGCAGCCAACGACTAGTAGGTGAGCAGTTCTTC.

Written as DNA, the CDR3 is TGTGCCAGCAGCGTATTTAGCGAGGATACGCAGTATTTT. It yields the protein CASSVFSEDTQYF. The gene calls are TRBV9 and TRBJ2-3; perhaps TRBD2 as D (5 bases). Germline V gene sequence: CDR1 SGDLS, CDR2 YYNGEE. V shed 1 base and J shed 6 bases, with 9 bases lying between them. CDR3 length: 13 amino acids.

The sample holds one count of this clone. The chain has TRBV30 and TRBJ1-1; a weak D match, TRBD1 (5 bases). CDR1 is GTSNPN and CDR2 is SVGIG in the germline V gene (reference sequence). The CDR3 contains 13 residues. V was trimmed by 2 bases and J by 3 bases, leaving 10 bases between them. CDR3 residues: CAWSTGGYTEAFF. The CDR3 DNA reads TGTGCCTGGAGTACAGGTGGTTACACTGAAGCTTTCTTT.

The rearrangement joins TRBV11-2 to TRBJ1-2, with D unclear. With 5 bases removed from V and 4 bases from J, the gap between germline ends came to 8 bases. This CDR3 spans 12 amino acids. Germline V gene data show CDR1 as SGHAT and CDR2 as FQNNGV. The CDR3 is CASSPRGYGYTF. The CDR3, as DNA: TGTGCCAGCAGCCCCCGAGGCTATGGCTACACCTTC.

This chain links TRBV6-2 or TRBV6-3 with TRBJ2-3; D might be TRBD2 (5 bases). CDR3 length: 15 amino acids. The V end lost 4 bases, the J end lost 4 bases, and 15 bases lay between the germline ends. From germline, CDR1 is MNHEY and CDR2 SVGEGT. Here the CDR3 DNA reads TGTGCCAGCAGTTCACCAGGACTCTCAGCAGATACGCAGTATTTT. The encoded protein is CASSSPGLSADTQYF.